This TCR beta chain was identified in a study of shared clonotypes between healthy human individuals. Study outcomes and limitations: Naive CD4 clonotype sharing across a handful of donors was approximately 5%.

Sorted-subset replicate PCRs used about 200 ng DNA, about 30,000 T cell genomes. Sequenced by immunoSEQ multiplex PCR; TCRdb stores in-frame clones only, minus some. The repertoire holds about 2.1 million clones, with more than 85% as singletons. Worth noting for this clone: Its antigen is unidentified.

Naive CD8 cells were CD45RO-negative, positively selected for CCR7, excluding terminally differentiated effector memory CD45RA+ cells. Germline-derived CDR1 and CDR2 are MGHRA and YSYEKL. This CDR3 is built from 17 residues. The germline V and J ends were trimmed by 4 bases and 8 bases, with 24 bases remaining between them. Sequences were obtained from naive CD8+ T cells from PBMCs. This clonotype originated in a man between 18 and 35 years old in good health. Some clones in this sample may be carry-over from other donors' samples. The chain employs TRBV4-1 and TRBJ2-1; either TRBD1 or TRBD2 may supply D (5 bases each). The CDR3 bases are TGCGCCAGCAGCCGGGACCGACTTGAGGGGAGTGGGTATGAGCAGTTCTTC. Amino acids: CASSRDRLEGSGYEQFF.